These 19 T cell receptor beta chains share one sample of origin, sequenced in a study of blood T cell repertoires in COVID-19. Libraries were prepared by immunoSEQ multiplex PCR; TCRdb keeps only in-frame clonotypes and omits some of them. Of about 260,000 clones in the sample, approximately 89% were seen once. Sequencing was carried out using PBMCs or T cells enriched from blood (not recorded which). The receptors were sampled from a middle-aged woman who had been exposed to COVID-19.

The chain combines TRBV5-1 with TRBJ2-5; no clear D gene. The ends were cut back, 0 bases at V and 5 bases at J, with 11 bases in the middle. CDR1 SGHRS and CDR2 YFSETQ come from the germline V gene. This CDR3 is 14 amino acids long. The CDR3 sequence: CASSLEAARETQYF. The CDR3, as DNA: TGCGCCAGCAGCTTGGAGGCGGCCCGGGAGACCCAGTACTTC.

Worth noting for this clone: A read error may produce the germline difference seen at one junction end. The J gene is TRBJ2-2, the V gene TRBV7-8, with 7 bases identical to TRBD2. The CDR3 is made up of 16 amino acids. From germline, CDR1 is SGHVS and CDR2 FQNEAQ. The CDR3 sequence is CASSLVGGDYTVELFF. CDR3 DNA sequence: TGTGCCAGCAGCCTAGTGGGCGGGGACTACACCGTGGAGCTGTTTTTT.

CDR3 DNA sequence: TGTGCCAGCAGCCCGGGACTAGCGGGGGCCTATACTAGCACAGATACGCAGTATTTT. Protein sequence: CASSPGLAGAYTSTDTQYF. The rearrangement links TRBV14 to TRBJ2-3; 14 bases are shared with TRBD2. The CDR3 consists of 19 residues. Trimming took 4 bases from V and 0 from J; bases not matched to a gene: 9. Looked up from germline, CDR1 is SGHDN and CDR2 is FVKESK.

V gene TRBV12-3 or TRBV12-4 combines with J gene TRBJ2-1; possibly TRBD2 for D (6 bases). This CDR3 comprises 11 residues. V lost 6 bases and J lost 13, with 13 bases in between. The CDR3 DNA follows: TGTGCCAGCAGCCCTGGACTAATACAGTTCTTC. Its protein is CASSPGLIQFF.

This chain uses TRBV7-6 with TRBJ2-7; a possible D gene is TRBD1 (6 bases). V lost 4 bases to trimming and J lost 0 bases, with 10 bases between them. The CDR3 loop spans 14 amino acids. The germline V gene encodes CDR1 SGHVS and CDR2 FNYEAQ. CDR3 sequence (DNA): TGTGCCAGCAGCTCGGACAGCAGCTCCTACGAGCAGTACTTC. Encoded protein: CASSSDSSSYEQYF.

DNA for the CDR3: TGCAGCGTTGGGAGCAGGACAGGGGGGGGAGAGACCCAGTACTTC. Residues: CSVGSRTGGGETQYF. This sequence joins TRBV29-1 and TRBJ2-5, with TRBD1 matching over 10 bases. V gave up 4 bases and J gave up 4 bases; unmatched junction bases: 9. This CDR3 has 15 residues. Germline V gene data show CDR1 as SQVTM and CDR2 as ANQGSEA.

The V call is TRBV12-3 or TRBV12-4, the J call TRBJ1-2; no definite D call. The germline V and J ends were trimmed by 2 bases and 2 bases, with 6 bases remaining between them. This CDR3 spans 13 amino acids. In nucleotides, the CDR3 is TGTGCCAGCAGTTTAAACAGAAACTATGGCTACACCTTC. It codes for CASSLNRNYGYTF.

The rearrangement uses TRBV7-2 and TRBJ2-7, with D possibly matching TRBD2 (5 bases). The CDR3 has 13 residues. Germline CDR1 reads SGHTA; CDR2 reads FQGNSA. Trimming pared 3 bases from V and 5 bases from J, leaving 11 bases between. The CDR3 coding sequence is TGTGCCAGCAGCTTTGAACGGGGTAACGAGCAGTACTTC. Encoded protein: CASSFERGNEQYF. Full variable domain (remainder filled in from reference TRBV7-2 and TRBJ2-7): GAGVSQSPSNKVTEKGKDVELRCDPISGHTALYWYRQSLGQGLEFLIYFQGNSAPDKSGLPSDRFSAERTGGSVSTLTIQRTQQEDSAVYLCASSFERGNEQYFGPGTRLTVT.

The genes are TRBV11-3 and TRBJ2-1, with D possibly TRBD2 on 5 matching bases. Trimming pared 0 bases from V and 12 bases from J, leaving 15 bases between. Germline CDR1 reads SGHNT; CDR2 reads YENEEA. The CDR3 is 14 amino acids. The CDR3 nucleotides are TGTGCCAGCAGCTTAGATAAGGTTAGCGCTGGGCAGTTCTTC. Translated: CASSLDKVSAGQFF. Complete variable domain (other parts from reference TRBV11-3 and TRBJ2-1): EAGVVQSPRYKIIEKKQPVAFWCNPISGHNTLYWYLQNLGQGPELLIRYENEEAVDDSQLPKDRFSAERLKGVDSTLKIQPAELGDSAVYLCASSLDKVSAGQFFGPGTRLTVL.

CDR3: CASTRRDSMNSPLHF. In DNA form, the CDR3 reads TGTGCCAGCACCCGCCGGGACAGTATGAATTCACCCCTCCACTTT. The chain uses TRBV6-5 and TRBJ1-6, with TRBD1 matching over 7 bases. Germline V CDR1 and CDR2: MNHEY, SVGAGI. The CDR3 extends over 15 amino acids. The J segment lost 7 bases and the V segment lost 7 bases, leaving 10 bases of the junction unmatched.

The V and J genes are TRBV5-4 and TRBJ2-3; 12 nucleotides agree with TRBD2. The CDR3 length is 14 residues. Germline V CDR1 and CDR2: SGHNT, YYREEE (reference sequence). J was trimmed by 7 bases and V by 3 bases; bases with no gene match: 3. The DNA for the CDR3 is TGTGCCAGCAGCTACAGGACTAGCGGGAATACGCAGTATTTT. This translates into CASSYRTSGNTQYF.

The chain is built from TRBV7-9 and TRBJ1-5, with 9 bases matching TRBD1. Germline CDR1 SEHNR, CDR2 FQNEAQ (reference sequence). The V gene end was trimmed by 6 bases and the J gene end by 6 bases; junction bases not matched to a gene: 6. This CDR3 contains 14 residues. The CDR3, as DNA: TGTGCCAGCAGTCTAACAGGGGGCACTCAGCCCCAGCATTTT. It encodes CASSLTGGTQPQHF.

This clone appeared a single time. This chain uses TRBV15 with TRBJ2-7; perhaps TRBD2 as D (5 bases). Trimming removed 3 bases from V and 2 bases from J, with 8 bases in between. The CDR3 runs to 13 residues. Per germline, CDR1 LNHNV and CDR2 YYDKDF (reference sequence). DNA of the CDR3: TGTGCCACCAGCAGGGAACTAGCCTACGAGCAGTACTTC. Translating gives CATSRELAYEQYF.

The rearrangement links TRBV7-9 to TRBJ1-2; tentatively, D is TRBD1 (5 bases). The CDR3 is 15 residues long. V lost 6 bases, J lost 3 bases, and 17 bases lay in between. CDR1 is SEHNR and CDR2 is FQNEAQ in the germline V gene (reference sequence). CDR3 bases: TGTGCCAGCAGTAATGCCCTTGGGGCCCACTATGGCTACACCTTC. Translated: CASSNALGAHYGYTF.

The CDR3 protein is CASSDYRGGNEQFF. The DNA of the CDR3 is TGTGCCAGCAGTGATTACAGGGGGGGGAATGAGCAGTTCTTC. V usage is TRBV25-1 and J usage is TRBJ2-1; weak D call: TRBD1 (8 bases). V gave up 3 bases and J gave up 7 bases, with 13 bases separating them. CDR3 length equals 14 residues. Germline-derived CDR1 and CDR2 are MGHDK and SYGVNS.

The DNA of the CDR3 is TGTGCCTGGAGTGAGAGTAGCACAGATACGCAGTATTTT. Its protein product is CAWSESSTDTQYF. V is TRBV30 and J is TRBJ2-3; D is unresolved. Trimming took 1 base from V and 0 from J, leaving 5 bases between them. This CDR3 region has 13 residues. Germline CDR1 and CDR2: GTSNPN and SVGIG (reference sequence).

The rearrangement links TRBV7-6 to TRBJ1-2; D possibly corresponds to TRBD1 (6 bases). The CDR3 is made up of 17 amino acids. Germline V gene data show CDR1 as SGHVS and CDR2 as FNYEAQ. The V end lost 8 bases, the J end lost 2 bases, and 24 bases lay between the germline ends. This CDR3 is CASRPTPPDTGNYGYTF. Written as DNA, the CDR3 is TGTGCCAGCCGACCGACCCCCCCCGACACAGGGAACTATGGCTACACCTTC.

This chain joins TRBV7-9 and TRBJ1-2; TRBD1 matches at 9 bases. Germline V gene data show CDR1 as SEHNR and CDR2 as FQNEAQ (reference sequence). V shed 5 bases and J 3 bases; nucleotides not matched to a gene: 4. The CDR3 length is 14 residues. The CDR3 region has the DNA TGTGCCAGCAGCATTTGGACAGGGGACTATGGCTACACCTTC. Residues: CASSIWTGDYGYTF.

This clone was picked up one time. CDR3: CASSFTMRAYGYTF. CDR3 DNA sequence: TGTGCCAGCAGCTTTACGATGCGGGCGTATGGCTACACCTTC. This chain connects TRBV7-9 to TRBJ1-2, with D unresolved. Per the germline V gene, CDR1 is SEHNR and CDR2 is FQNEAQ (reference sequence). The CDR3 length is 14 residues. V lost 3 bases and J lost 5, with 13 bases in between.